Each of the 17 T cell receptor beta chains below was sequenced from the same sample in a study of EBV T-cell therapy then PD-1 blockade in nasopharyngeal carcinoma (dated by TCRdb to the early 2020s). Taken with the paper, the label for treatment or condition translates to: AdE1-LMPpoly-expanded autologous EBV-specific T-cell therapy followed by anti-PD-1 nivolumab. Library generation was performed with the immunoSEQ multiplex PCR assay. TCRdb obtained this table from immuneACCESS and retained in-frame rearrangements with V and J assigned. These tables miss some clones; where compared with another copy, unresolved V genes account for less than half of the shortfall, and the remainder is unexplained. Within this sample are roughly 22,000 clones, with approximately 83% of them counted one time only. In total, the top ten clones hold approximately 24% of the sample. No cognate antigen is known for these TCRs.

Specimen: CD8+ T cells from blood, collected at day -245 from a patient whose treatment included autologous EBV-specific T cells and nivolumab. These receptors all come from a man between 40 and 49 years old with nasopharyngeal carcinoma.

The chain is built from TRBV12-3 or TRBV12-4 and TRBJ2-2; D call uncertain. This CDR3 region has 13 residues. V gave up 3 bases and J gave up 6 bases, with 8 bases separating them. CDR3 in amino acids: CASSLVVSGELFF. The CDR3 bases are TGTGCCAGCAGTTTGGTAGTCTCCGGGGAGCTGTTTTTT.

CDR3 protein: CASSRRGGGGREETQYF. The CDR3 DNA is TGCGCCAGCAGCCGGCGCGGAGGCGGGGGGCGGGAAGAGACCCAGTACTTC. The chain links TRBV5-1 to TRBJ2-5, with 8 bases fitting TRBD2. The germline CDR1 and CDR2 sequences are SGHRS and YFSETQ. The CDR3 consists of 17 residues. V trimming: 4 bases; J trimming: 3 bases; junction bases outside the gene matches: 14.

This chain joins TRBV4-3 and TRBJ1-1; D is perhaps TRBD1 (5 bases). This CDR3 is 13 amino acids long. Germline CDR1 reads LGHNA; CDR2 reads YSLEER. V lost 5 bases and J lost 5, with 12 bases in between. The CDR3 spells CASSVQGKTEAFF. CDR3 coding DNA: TGCGCCAGCAGCGTCCAGGGTAAAACTGAAGCTTTCTTT.

The chain couples TRBV7-8 to TRBJ2-1, with D possibly matching TRBD2 (7 bases). The CDR3 length is 14 residues. With 5 bases removed from V and 7 bases from J, the gap between germline ends came to 15 bases. CDR1 and CDR2 from the germline V gene are SGHVS and FQNEAQ. The CDR3 DNA reads as TGTGCCAGCAGCCCCCTCGGGGGGCCGAATGAGCAGTTCTTC. It codes for CASSPLGGPNEQFF. Supplemented by reference TRBV7-8 and TRBJ2-1, the full variable domain reads GAGVSQSPRYKVAKRGQDVALRCDPISGHVSLFWYQQALGQGPEFLTYFQNEAQLDKSGLPSDRFFAERPEGSVSTLKIQRTQQEDSAVYLCASSPLGGPNEQFFGPGTRLTVL.

This clone was recorded once. V is TRBV7-8 and J is TRBJ2-7; TRBD2 might be the D (5 bases). CDR1 and CDR2 (germline): SGHVS, FQNEAQ. Trimming cost V 1 base and J 3 bases, with 16 bases left between them. The CDR3 spans 16 residues. DNA for the CDR3: TGTGCCAGCAGCTTAGACGCCGGACTTCTTTTCTACGAGCAGTACTTC. Its protein product is CASSLDAGLLFYEQYF.

The chain joins TRBV7-8 to TRBJ2-1, with 11 bases aligning to TRBD2. Germline V gene data show CDR1 as SGHVS and CDR2 as FQNEAQ. The CDR3 totals 13 residues. The V segment lost 7 bases and the J segment 7 bases; nucleotides outside the gene matches: 3. DNA for the CDR3: TGTGCCAGCATAGCGGGGGGGTGGAATGAGCAGTTCTTC. This codes for CASIAGGWNEQFF.

This chain uses TRBV5-1 with TRBJ2-5, with TRBD1 matching 7 bases. V was clipped by 3 bases and J by 2 bases; unmatched bases: 4. Germline CDR1 SGHRS, CDR2 YFSETQ. This CDR3 is built from 14 residues. The CDR3 DNA follows: TGCGCCAGCAGCTGGACGGGACAGCAAGAGACCCAGTACTTC. This translates into CASSWTGQQETQYF.

This chain links TRBV5-6 with TRBJ2-7; 9 bases fit TRBD1. Unmatched junction bases numbered 5, after V lost 4 bases and J lost 6 bases. Germline V gives CDR1 SGHDT, CDR2 YYEEEE. This CDR3 is built from 13 residues. CDR3 residues: CASSLQDRGEQYF. DNA of the CDR3: TGTGCCAGCAGCCTACAGGACAGGGGCGAGCAGTACTTC.

V usage is TRBV3-1 (or the pseudogene TRBV3-2) and J usage is TRBJ1-5; 9 bases agree with TRBD1. V shed 4 bases, J shed 6 bases, and the junction held 7 bases outside the gene matches. The CDR3 totals 15 residues. Germline CDR1 is LGHDT and CDR2 is YNNKEL (reference sequence). The CDR3 here is CASSRKQGAGQPQHF. The CDR3 region has the DNA TGTGCCAGCAGCCGAAAACAGGGGGCCGGTCAGCCCCAGCATTTT.

The chain uses TRBV6-2 or TRBV6-3 and TRBJ2-2, with D hard to call. CDR3 size: 16 residues. Germline CDR1 MNHEY, CDR2 SVGEGT. V was pared by 4 bases and J by 2 bases, with 14 bases between. CDR3 bases: TGTGCCAGCAGTTCCGCCGATAAATTCAACACCGGGGAGCTGTTTTTT. Its protein is CASSSADKFNTGELFF.

V usage is TRBV7-2 and J usage is TRBJ2-3, with 10 bases aligning to TRBD2. Per germline, CDR1 SGHTA and CDR2 FQGNSA. This CDR3 spans 17 amino acids. V shed 2 bases, J shed 1 base, and the junction held 6 bases outside the gene matches. The CDR3 coding sequence is TGTGCCAGCAGCTTAATAGCGGGGGGCCGGGGCACAGATACGCAGTATTTT. As protein: CASSLIAGGRGTDTQYF.

This clone was observed a single time. The chain links TRBV7-8 to TRBJ1-2; TRBD1 matches 8 bases. CDR1 is SGHVS, CDR2 FQNEAQ, per germline. V was clipped by 5 bases and J by 3 bases; unmatched bases: 5. There are 14 residues in the CDR3. The CDR3 here is CASSRPGGDYGYTF. CDR3 bases: TGTGCCAGCAGCCGTCCAGGGGGCGACTATGGCTACACCTTC.

The chain uses TRBV15 and TRBJ1-4; a possible D gene is TRBD1 (6 bases). The germline V and J ends were trimmed by 1 base and 6 bases, with 12 bases remaining between them. CDR1 is LNHNV and CDR2 is YYDKDF in the germline V gene (reference sequence). The CDR3 length is 15 residues. In nucleotides, the CDR3 is TGTGCCACCAGCAGAGGCCCTCCAGGGGATGAAAAACTGTTTTTT. Translation: CATSRGPPGDEKLFF. The full variable domain, its missing parts supplied by reference TRBV15 and TRBJ1-4, is DAMVIQNPRYQVTQFGKPVTLSCSQTLNHNVMYWYQQKSSQAPKLLFHYYDKDFNNEADTPDNFQSRRPNTSFCFLDIRSPGLGDTAMYLCATSRGPPGDEKLFFGSGTQLSVL.

V and J are TRBV6-6 and TRBJ1-5; TRBD1 matches 8 bases. J gave up 6 bases and V 5 bases, and 9 bases lay outside the gene matches. The CDR3 spans 15 residues. Germline V CDR1 and CDR2: MNHNY, SVGAGI (reference sequence). CDR3 sequence reads: CASSPSRQGSQPQHF. The CDR3 DNA reads as TGTGCCAGCAGTCCCTCGAGACAGGGGAGTCAGCCCCAGCATTTT.

The V and J genes are TRBV28 and TRBJ2-3, with a weak D call TRBD1 (5 bases). Germline loops: CDR1 MDHEN, CDR2 SYDVKM. The CDR3 extends over 14 amino acids. The germline V and J ends were trimmed by 4 bases and 6 bases, with 14 bases remaining between them. CDR3 nucleotides: TGTGCCAGCAGTTCCGGGCAGGGATGGGATACGCAGTATTTT. It is translated as CASSSGQGWDTQYF.

This chain uses TRBV7-6 with TRBJ1-1; D remains ambiguous. Germline V gene sequence: CDR1 SGHVS, CDR2 FNYEAQ. Between the trimmed V and J ends, which lost 6 bases and 7 bases, there was a span of 6 bases. The CDR3 consists of 10 residues. CDR3: CASSPREAFF. CDR3 coding DNA: TGTGCCAGCAGTCCGCGTGAAGCTTTCTTT.

The rearrangement joins TRBV5-5 to TRBJ1-1; D call uncertain. V was clipped by 4 bases and J by 5 bases, with 9 bases between them. The germline gives CDR1 SGHKS, CDR2 YYEKEE (reference sequence). The CDR3 totals 12 residues. The CDR3 protein is CASSPDSTEAFF. In nucleotides, the CDR3 is TGTGCCAGCAGCCCAGACTCTACTGAAGCTTTCTTT.